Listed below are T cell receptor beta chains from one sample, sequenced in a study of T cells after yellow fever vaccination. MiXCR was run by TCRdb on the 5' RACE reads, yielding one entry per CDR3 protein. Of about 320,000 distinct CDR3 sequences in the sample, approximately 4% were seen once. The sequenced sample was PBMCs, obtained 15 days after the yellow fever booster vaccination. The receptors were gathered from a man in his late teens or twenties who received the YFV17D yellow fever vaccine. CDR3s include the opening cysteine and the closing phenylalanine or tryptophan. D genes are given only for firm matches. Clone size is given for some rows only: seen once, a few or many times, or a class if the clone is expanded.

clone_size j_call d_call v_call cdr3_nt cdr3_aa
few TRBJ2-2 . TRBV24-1 TGTGCCACCAGTGATTTGGGGCTAACGAACACCGGGGAGCTGTTTTTT CATSDLGLTNTGELFF
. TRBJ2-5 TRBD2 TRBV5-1 TGCGCCAGCAGCCCCCTAGCGGGGGGCCCTTCCGGAGAGACCCAGTACTTC CASSPLAGGPSGETQYF
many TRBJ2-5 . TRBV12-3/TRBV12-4 TGTGCCAGCACCGTCGGTGGGGAGACCCAGTACTTC CASTVGGETQYF
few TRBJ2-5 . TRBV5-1 TGCGCCAGCAGCCCCGGGACACTGGGCGGAGAGACCCAGTACTTC CASSPGTLGGETQYF
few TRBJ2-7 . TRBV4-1 TGCGCCAGCAGCCGCGTGGGGGAGGCACACGAGCAGTACTTC CASSRVGEAHEQYF
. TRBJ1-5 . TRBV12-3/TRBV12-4 TGTGCCAGCAGTTTAAACGGTCAGCCCCAGCATTTT CASSLNGQPQHF
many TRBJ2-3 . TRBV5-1 TGCGCCAGCAGGGGATTTGGGAGCACAGATACGCAGTATTTT CASRGFGSTDTQYF
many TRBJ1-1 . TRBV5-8 TGTGCCAGCAGTATCAGGGGTGCTTTCTTT CASSIRGAFF
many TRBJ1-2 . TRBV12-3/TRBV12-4 TGTGCCAGCAGTCCTGGGGGTGGGCATGGCTACACCTTC CASSPGGGHGYTF
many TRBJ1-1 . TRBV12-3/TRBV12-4 TGTGCCAGCACCCAAGAACCAGGACGTGAAGCTTTCTTT CASTQEPGREAFF
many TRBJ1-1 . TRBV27 TGTGCCAGCGGGTCCCAGGACAACACTGAAGCTTTCTTT CASGSQDNTEAFF
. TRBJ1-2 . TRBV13 TGTGCCAGCAGCTACGACTCTTTCTATGGCTACACCTTC CASSYDSFYGYTF
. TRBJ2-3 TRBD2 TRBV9 TGTGCCAGCAATAACGGGGGGTACACAGATACGCAGTATTTT CASNNGGYTDTQYF
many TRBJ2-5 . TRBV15 TGTGCCACCAGCAGAGGAGTGGTGGAGACCCAGTACTTC CATSRGVVETQYF
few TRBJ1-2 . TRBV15 TGTGCCACCACCAGGCGTCAGGGGTCGGGGATGGGGTATGGCTACACCTTC CATTRRQGSGMGYGYTF
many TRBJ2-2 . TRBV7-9 TGTGCCAGCAGACCGGAAGGCGGGGAGCTGTTTTTT CASRPEGGELFF
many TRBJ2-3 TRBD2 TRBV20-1 TGCAGTGCTAGGACTAGCGGGGGCGCAGATACGCAGTATTTT CSARTSGGADTQYF
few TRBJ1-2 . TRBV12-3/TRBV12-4 TGTGCCAGCAGTCCCCGAGGGCAGACTAAGTTAAACTATGGCTACACCTTC CASSPRGQTKLNYGYTF
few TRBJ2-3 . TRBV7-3 TGTGCCAGCAGCCGCGACGCAGATACGCAGTATTTT CASSRDADTQYF
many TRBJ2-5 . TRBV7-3 TGTGCCAGCAGCTTAGATGGCAGGCAAGAGACCCAGTACTTC CASSLDGRQETQYF
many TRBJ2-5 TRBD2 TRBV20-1 TGCAGTGCTAGAGAGCCAGCGGGGGGGCTGGAGACCCAGTACTTC CSAREPAGGLETQYF
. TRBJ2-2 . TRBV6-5 TGTGCCAGCAGTTACTCGGTAGCGATGAACACCGGGGAGCTGTTTTTT CASSYSVAMNTGELFF
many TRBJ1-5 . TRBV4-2 TGTGCCAGCAGCCAAGAGCGGGGCAATCAGCCCCAGCATTTT CASSQERGNQPQHF
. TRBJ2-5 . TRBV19 TGTGCCAGTAGTAAGGACAAGTACCAAGAGACCCAGTACTTC CASSKDKYQETQYF
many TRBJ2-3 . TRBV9 TGTGCCAGCAGCGTAGCAACAGGGGAGGCAGATACGCAGTATTTT CASSVATGEADTQYF
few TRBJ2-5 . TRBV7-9 TGTGCCAGCAGCTCACGCGGGGATGAGACCCAGTACTTC CASSSRGDETQYF
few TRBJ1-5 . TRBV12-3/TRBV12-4 TGTGCCAGCAGTTTCTCGGGCCCCGGCAGTCAGCCCCAGCATTTT CASSFSGPGSQPQHF
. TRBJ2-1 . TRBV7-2 TGTGCCAGCAGCTCCCCCCGGCGGGGAAATGAGCAGTTCTTC CASSSPRRGNEQFF
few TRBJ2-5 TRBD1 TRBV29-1 TGCAGCATAGGGACAGGGGTAATTTCGGAGACCCAGTACTTC CSIGTGVISETQYF
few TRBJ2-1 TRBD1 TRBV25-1 TGTGCCAGCAGTCGCGTTGAGGGGGCTTCCTACAATGAGCAGTTCTTC CASSRVEGASYNEQFF
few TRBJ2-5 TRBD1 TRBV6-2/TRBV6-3 TGTGCCAGCAGTGACAGGGGGTGGGGGCCGGAGACCCAGTACTTC CASSDRGWGPETQYF
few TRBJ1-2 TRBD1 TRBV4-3 TGCGCCAGCAGCCATTTCCTTTCGGGACAGGAATATGGCTACACCTTC CASSHFLSGQEYGYTF
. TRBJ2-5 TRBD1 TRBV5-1 TGCGCCAGCAGCCCCATGACAGGGGGGGGAGAGACCCAGTACTTC CASSPMTGGGETQYF
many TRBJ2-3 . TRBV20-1 TGCAGTGCTAGAGATCCTAGCACCAGGGTGAGGACAGATACGCAGTATTTT CSARDPSTRVRTDTQYF
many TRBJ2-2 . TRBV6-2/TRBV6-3 TGTGCCAGCAGTTACTGGGGGTCCGGGGAGCTGTTTTTT CASSYWGSGELFF
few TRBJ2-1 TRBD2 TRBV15 TGTGCCACCAGCAGTAGCGGGGGAGACAATGAGCAGTTCTTC CATSSSGGDNEQFF
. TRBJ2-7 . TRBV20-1 TGCAGTTTTTCGGGGGACTACGAGCAGTACTTC CSFSGDYEQYF
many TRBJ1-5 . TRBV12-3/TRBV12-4 TGTGCCAGCAGACAGGGATATAGCAATCAGCCCCAGCATTTT CASRQGYSNQPQHF
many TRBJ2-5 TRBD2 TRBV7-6 TGTGCCAGCAGTTCTTTTAGCGGGAACTTTGGGCAGGAGACCCAGTACTTC CASSSFSGNFGQETQYF
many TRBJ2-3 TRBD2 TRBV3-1 TGTGCCAGCAGCCCTAGCGGGGGTCCCACAGATACGCAGTATTTT CASSPSGGPTDTQYF
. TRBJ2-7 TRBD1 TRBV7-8 TGTGCCAGCAGCTCCCGGGACAGCGGCTCCTACGAGCAGTACTTC CASSSRDSGSYEQYF
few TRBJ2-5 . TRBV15 TGTGCCACCAGCGTCGGGACAAGAGAGACCCAGTACTTC CATSVGTRETQYF
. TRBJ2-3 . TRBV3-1 TGTGCCAGCAGCCGCGGACGGACCACAGATACGCAGTATTTT CASSRGRTTDTQYF
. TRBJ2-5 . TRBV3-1 TGTGCCAGCAGCCAAGACGAGGGACTTAGGTGGACCCAGTACTTC CASSQDEGLRWTQYF
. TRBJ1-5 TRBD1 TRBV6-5 TGTGCCAGCAGTCCCCAACAGGGGACCCACCTTAATAATCAGCCCCAGCATTTT CASSPQQGTHLNNQPQHF
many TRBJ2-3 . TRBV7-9 TGTGCCAGCAGCTTCCGCCGAGATACGCAGTATTTT CASSFRRDTQYF
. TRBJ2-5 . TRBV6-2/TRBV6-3 TGTGCCAGCAGTTACTCTGGGGGCCGGAGGCAAGAGACCCAGTACTTC CASSYSGGRRQETQYF